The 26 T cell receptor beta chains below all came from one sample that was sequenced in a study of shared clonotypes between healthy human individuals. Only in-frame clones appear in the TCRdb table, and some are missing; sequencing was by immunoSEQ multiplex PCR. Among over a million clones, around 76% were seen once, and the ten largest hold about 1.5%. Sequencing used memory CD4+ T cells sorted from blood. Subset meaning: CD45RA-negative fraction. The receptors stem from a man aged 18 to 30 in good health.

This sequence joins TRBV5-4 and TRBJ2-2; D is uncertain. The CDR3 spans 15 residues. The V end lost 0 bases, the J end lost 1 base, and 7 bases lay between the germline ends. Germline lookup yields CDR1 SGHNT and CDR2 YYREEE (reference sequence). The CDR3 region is CASSLDFVNTGELFF. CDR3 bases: TGTGCCAGCAGCTTGGATTTCGTGAACACCGGGGAGCTGTTTTTT. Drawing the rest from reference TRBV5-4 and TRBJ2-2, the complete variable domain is ETGVTQSPTHLIKTRGQQVTLRCSSQSGHNTVSWYQQALGQGPQFIFQYYREEENGRGNFPPRFSGLQFPNYSSELNVNALELDDSALYLCASSLDFVNTGELFFGEGSRLTVL.

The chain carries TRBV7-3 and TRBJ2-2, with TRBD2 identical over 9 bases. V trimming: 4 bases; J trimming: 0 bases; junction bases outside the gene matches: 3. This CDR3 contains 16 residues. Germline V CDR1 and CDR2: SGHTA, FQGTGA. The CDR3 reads CASSSLAGSNTGELFF. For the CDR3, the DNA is TGTGCCAGCAGCTCGCTAGCGGGGTCGAACACCGGGGAGCTGTTTTTT. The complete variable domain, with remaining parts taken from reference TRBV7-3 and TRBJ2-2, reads GAGVSQTPSNKVTEKGKYVELRCDPISGHTALYWYRQSLGQGPEFLIYFQGTGAADDSGLPNDRFFAVRPEGSVSTLKIQRTERGDSAVYLCASSSLAGSNTGELFFGEGSRLTVL.

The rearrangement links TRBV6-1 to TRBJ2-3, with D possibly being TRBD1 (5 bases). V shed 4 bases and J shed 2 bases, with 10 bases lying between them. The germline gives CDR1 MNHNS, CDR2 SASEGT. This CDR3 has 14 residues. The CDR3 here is CASSGQKLTDTQYF. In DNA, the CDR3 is TGTGCCAGCAGTGGACAGAAACTCACAGATACGCAGTATTTT.

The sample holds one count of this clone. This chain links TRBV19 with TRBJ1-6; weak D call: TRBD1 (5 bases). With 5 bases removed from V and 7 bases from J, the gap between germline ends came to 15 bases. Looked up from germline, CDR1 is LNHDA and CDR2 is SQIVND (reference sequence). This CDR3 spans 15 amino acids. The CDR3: CASSPTGTDNSPLHF. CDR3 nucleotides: TGTGCCAGTAGTCCGACCGGGACTGACAATTCACCCCTCCACTTT. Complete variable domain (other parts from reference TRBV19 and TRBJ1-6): DGGITQSPKYLFRKEGQNVTLSCEQNLNHDAMYWYRQDPGQGLRLIYYSQIVNDFQKGDIAEGYSVSREKKESFPLTVTSAQKNPTAFYLCASSPTGTDNSPLHFGNGTRLTVT.

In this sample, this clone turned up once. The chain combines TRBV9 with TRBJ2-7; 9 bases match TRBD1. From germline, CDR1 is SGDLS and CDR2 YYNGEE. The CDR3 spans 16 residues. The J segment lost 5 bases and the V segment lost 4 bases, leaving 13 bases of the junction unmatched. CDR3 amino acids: CASSTPKGQGSDEQYF. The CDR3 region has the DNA TGTGCCAGCAGCACCCCAAAGGGACAGGGTAGTGACGAGCAGTACTTC.

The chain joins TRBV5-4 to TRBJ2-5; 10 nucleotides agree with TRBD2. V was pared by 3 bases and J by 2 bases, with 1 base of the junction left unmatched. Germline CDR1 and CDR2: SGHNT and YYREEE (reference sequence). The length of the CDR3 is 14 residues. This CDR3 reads CASSSGLAQETQYF. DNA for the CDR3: TGTGCCAGCAGCTCGGGACTAGCGCAAGAGACCCAGTACTTC.

CDR3 sequence: CASSLGPTRQETQYF. The CDR3 DNA is TGCGCCAGCAGCTTGGGCCCGACTAGACAGGAGACCCAGTACTTC. V and J are TRBV5-1 and TRBJ2-5; D is perhaps TRBD2 (6 bases). V lost 0 bases to trimming and J lost 5 bases, with 14 bases between them. The CDR3 consists of 15 residues. Germline V lookup: CDR1 SGHRS, CDR2 YFSETQ.

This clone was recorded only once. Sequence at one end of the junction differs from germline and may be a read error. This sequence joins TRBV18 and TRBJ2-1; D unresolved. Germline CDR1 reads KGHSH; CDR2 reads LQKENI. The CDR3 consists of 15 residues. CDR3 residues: CASSPQRVSYNEQFF. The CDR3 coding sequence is TGTGCCAGCTCGCCACAGCGAGTGTCCTACAATGAGCAGTTCTTC.

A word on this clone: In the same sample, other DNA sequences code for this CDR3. The CDR3 spells CASSLDQETQYF. As DNA, the CDR3 is TGTGCCAGCAGCCTGGATCAAGAGACCCAGTACTTC. The V and J genes are TRBV5-4 and TRBJ2-5; D is unresolved. Germline-derived CDR1 and CDR2 are SGHNT and YYREEE (reference sequence). This CDR3 has 12 residues. With 4 bases removed from V and 2 bases from J, the gap between germline ends came to 6 bases.

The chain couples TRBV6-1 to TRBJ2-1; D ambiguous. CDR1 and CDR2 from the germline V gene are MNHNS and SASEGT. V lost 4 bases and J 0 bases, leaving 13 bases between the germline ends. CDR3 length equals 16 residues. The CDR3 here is CASSGVNALSYNEQFF. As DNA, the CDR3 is TGTGCCAGCAGTGGGGTAAATGCGCTCTCCTACAATGAGCAGTTCTTC.

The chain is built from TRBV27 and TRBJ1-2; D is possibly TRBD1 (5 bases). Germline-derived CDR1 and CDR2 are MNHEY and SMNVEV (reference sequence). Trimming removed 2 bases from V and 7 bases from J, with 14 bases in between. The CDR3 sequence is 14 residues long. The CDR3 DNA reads TGTGCCAGCAGTTTAGAAGGGGCGTATGGTGGCTACACCTTC. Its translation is CASSLEGAYGGYTF.

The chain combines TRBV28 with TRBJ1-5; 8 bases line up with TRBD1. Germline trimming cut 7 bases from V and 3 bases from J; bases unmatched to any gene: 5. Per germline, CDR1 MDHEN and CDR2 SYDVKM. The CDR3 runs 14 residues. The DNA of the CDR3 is TGTGCCAGCAACTTACAGGGGGACAATCAGCCCCAGCATTTT. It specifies CASNLQGDNQPQHF.

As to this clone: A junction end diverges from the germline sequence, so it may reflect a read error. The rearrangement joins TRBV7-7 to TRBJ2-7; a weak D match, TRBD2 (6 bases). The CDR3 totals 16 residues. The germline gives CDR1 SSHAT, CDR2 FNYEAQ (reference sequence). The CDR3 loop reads CASSFRSSATYYEQYF. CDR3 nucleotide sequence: TGTGCTAGCAGCTTCCGCTCTAGCGCAACCTACTACGAGCAGTACTTC.

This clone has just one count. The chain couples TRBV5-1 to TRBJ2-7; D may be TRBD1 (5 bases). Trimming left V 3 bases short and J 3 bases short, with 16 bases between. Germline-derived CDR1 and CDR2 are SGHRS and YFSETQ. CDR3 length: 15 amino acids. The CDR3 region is CASSSLGAGIYEQYF. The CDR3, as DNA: TGCGCCAGCAGCTCGCTTGGGGCAGGGATCTACGAGCAGTACTTC.

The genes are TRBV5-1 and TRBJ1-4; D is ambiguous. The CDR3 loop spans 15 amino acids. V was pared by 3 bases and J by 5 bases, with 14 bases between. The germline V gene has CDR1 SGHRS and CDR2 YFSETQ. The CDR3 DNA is TGCGCCAGCAGCTCCCGACACGGACCCAATGAAAAACTGTTTTTT. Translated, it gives CASSSRHGPNEKLFF.

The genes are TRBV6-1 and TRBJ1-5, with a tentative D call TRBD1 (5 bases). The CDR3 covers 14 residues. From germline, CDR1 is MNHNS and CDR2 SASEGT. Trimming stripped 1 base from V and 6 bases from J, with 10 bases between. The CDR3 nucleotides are TGTGCCAGCAGTGAAGTGGGGGGAGGTCAGCCCCAGCATTTT. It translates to CASSEVGGGQPQHF.

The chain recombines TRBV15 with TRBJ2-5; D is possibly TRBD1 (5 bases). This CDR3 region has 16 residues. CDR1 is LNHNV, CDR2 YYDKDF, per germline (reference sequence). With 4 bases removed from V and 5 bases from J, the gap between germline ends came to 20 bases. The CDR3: CATSTRLGLGRETQYF. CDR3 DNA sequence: TGTGCCACCAGCACCCGATTGGGGCTCGGGCGGGAGACCCAGTACTTC. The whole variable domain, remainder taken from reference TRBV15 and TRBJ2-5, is DAMVIQNPRYQVTQFGKPVTLSCSQTLNHNVMYWYQQKSSQAPKLLFHYYDKDFNNEADTPDNFQSRRPNTSFCFLDIRSPGLGDTAMYLCATSTRLGLGRETQYFGPGTRLLVL.

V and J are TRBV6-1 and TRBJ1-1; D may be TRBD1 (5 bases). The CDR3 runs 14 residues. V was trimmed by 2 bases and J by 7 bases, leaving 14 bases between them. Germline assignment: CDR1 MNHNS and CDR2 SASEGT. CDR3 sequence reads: CASSEMGTLFEAFF. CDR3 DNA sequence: TGTGCCAGCAGTGAAATGGGGACCCTTTTTGAAGCTTTCTTT.

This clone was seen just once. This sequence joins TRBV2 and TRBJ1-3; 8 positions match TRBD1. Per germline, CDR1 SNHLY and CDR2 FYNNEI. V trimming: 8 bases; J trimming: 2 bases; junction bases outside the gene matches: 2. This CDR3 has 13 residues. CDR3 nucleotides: TGTGCCAGCGTACAGGGGGCTGGAAACACCATATATTTT. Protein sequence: CASVQGAGNTIYF.

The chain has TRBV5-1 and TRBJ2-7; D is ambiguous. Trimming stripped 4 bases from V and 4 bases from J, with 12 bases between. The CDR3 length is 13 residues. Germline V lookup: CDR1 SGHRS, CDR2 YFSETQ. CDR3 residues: CASSPDGPYEQYF. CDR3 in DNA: TGCGCCAGCAGCCCCGACGGACCGTACGAGCAGTACTTC.

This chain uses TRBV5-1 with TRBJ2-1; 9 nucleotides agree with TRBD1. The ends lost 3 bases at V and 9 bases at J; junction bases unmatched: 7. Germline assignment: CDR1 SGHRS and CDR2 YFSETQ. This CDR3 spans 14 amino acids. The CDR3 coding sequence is TGCGCCAGCAGCTCGGGTGGGACAGGGAGTGAGCAGTTCTTC. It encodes CASSSGGTGSEQFF.

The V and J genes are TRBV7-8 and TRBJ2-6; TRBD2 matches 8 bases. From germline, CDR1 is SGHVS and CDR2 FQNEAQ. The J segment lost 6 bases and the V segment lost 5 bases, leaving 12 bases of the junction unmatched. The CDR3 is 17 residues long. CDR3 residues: CASSPQGTGGKANVLTF. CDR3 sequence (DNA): TGTGCCAGCAGCCCCCAAGGGACGGGGGGGAAGGCCAACGTCCTGACTTTC.

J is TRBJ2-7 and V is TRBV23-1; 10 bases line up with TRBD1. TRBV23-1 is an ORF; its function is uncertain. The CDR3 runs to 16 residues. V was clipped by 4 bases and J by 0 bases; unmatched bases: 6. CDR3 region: CASSPPDRGFSYEQYF. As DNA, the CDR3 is TGCGCCAGCAGTCCGCCGGACAGGGGGTTCTCCTACGAGCAGTACTTC.

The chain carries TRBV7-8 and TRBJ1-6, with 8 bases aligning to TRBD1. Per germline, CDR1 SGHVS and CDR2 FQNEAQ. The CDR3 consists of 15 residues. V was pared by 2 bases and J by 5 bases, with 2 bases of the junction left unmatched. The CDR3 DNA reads TGTGCCAGCAGCTTAATGGGACAGGATAATTCACCCCTCCACTTT. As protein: CASSLMGQDNSPLHF.

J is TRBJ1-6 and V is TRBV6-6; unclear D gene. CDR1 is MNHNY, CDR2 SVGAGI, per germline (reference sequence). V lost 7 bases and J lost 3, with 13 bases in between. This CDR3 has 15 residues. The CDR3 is CASTPLGDYNSPLHF. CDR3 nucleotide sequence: TGTGCCAGCACTCCCCTAGGCGACTATAATTCACCCCTCCACTTT.

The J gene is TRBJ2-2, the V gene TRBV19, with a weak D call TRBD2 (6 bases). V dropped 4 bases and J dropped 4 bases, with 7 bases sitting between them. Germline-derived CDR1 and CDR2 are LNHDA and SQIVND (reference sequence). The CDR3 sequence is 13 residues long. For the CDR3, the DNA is TGTGCCAGTAGTACGCGGGGCACCGGGGAGCTGTTTTTT. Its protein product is CASSTRGTGELFF.